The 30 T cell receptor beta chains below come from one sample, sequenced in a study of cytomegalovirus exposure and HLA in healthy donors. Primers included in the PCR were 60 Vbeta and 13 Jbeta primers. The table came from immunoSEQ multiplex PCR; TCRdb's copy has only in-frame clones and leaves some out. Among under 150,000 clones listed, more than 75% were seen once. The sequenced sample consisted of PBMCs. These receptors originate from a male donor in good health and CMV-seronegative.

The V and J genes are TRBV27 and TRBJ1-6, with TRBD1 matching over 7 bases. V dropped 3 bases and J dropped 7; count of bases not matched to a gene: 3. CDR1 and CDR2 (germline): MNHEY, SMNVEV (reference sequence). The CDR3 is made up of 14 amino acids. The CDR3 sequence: CASSLDRINSPLHF. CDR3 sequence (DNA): TGTGCCAGCAGTTTGGACAGGATAAATTCACCCCTCCACTTT.

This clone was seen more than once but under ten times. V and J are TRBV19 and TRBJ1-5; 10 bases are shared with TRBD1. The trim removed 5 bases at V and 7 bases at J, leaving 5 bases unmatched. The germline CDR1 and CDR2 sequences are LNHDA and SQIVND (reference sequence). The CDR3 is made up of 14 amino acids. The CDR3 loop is CASSVRTGGQPQHF. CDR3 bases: TGTGCCAGTAGTGTCCGGACAGGGGGACAGCCCCAGCATTTT.

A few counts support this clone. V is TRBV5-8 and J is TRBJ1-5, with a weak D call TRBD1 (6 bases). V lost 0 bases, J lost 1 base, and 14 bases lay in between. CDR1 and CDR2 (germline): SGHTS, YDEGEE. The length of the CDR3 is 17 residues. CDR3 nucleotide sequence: TGTGCCAGCAGCTTGGACAGAGGCAGGGGAAGCAATCAGCCCCAGCATTTT. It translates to CASSLDRGRGSNQPQHF.

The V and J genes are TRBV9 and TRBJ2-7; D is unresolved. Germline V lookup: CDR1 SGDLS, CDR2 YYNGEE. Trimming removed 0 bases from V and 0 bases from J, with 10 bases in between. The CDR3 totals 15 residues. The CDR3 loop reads CASSVGGAASYEQYF. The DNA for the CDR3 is TGTGCCAGCAGCGTAGGAGGCGCGGCCTCCTACGAGCAGTACTTC.

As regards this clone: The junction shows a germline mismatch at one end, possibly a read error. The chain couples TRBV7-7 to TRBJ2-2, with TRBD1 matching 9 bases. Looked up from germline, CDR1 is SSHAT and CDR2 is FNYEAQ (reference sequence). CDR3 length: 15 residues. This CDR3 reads CASSATDRGRRELFF. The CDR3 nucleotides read TGTGCTAGCAGCGCCACGGACAGGGGTCGCCGGGAGCTGTTTTTT.

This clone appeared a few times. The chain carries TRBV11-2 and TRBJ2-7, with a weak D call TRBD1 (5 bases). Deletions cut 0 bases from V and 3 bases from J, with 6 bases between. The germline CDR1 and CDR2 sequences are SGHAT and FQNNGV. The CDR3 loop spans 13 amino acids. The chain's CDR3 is CASSLDRGYEQYF. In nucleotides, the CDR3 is TGTGCCAGCAGCTTAGATAGGGGCTACGAGCAGTACTTC. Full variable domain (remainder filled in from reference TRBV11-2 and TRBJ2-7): EAGVAQSPRYKIIEKRQSVAFWCNPISGHATLYWYQQILGQGPKLLIQFQNNGVVDDSQLPKDRFSAERLKGVDSTLKIQPAKLEDSAVYLCASSLDRGYEQYFGPGTRLTVT.

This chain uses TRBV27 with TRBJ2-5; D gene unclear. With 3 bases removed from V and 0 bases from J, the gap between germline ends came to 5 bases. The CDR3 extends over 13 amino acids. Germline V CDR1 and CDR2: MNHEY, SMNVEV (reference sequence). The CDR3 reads CASSFRNQETQYF. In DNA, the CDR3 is TGTGCCAGCAGTTTTAGAAACCAAGAGACCCAGTACTTC.

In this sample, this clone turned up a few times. CDR3 sequence: CASSYRYRQNEKLFF. The CDR3 DNA sequence: TGTGCCAGCAGTTACCGCTACAGACAAAATGAAAAACTGTTTTTT. The J gene is TRBJ1-4, the V gene TRBV6-5; D gene ambiguous. Germline V CDR1 and CDR2: MNHEY, SVGAGI. The CDR3 has 15 amino acids. Trimming removed 2 bases at V and 5 bases at J, with 12 bases between.

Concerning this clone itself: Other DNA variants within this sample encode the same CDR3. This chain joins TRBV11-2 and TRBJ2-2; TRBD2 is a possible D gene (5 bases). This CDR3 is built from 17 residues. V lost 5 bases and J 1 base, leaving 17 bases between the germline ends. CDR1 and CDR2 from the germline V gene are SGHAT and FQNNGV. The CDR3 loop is CASSTQSDFRNTGELFF. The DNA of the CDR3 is TGTGCCAGCAGCACCCAATCGGACTTTCGGAACACCGGGGAGCTGTTTTTT.

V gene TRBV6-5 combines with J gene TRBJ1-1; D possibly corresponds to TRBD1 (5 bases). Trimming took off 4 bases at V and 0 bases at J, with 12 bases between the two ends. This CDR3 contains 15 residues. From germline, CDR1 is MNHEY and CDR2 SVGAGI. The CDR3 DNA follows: TGTGCCAGCAGTTTGTACCCGGGGGTGAACACTGAAGCTTTCTTT. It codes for CASSLYPGVNTEAFF.

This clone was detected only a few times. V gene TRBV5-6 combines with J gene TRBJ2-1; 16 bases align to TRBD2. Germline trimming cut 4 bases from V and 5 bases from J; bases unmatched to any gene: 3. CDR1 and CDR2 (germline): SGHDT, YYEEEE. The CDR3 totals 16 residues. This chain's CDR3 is CASSRGLAGGNNEQFF. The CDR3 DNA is TGTGCCAGCAGCAGGGGACTAGCGGGGGGGAACAATGAGCAGTTCTTC.

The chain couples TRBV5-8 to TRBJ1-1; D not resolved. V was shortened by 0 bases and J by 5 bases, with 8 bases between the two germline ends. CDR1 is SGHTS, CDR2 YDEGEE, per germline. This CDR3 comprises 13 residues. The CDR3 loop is CASSLAESTEAFF. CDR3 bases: TGTGCCAGCAGCTTGGCTGAGAGTACTGAAGCTTTCTTT.

The chain's CDR3 is CASSLQGRSTEAFF. The CDR3 nucleotides are TGTGCCAGCAGCCTACAGGGGCGGAGCACTGAAGCTTTCTTT. V and J are TRBV2 and TRBJ1-1; 7 bases line up with TRBD1. This CDR3 contains 14 residues. V lost 6 bases, J lost 4 bases, and 8 bases stayed unmatched. Per the germline V gene, CDR1 is SNHLY and CDR2 is FYNNEI. Supplemented by reference TRBV2 and TRBJ1-1, the full variable domain reads EPEVTQTPSHQVTQMGQEVILRCVPISNHLYFYWYRQILGQKVEFLVSFYNNEISEKSEIFDDQFSVERPDGSNFTLKIRSTKLEDSAMYFCASSLQGRSTEAFFGQGTRLTVV.

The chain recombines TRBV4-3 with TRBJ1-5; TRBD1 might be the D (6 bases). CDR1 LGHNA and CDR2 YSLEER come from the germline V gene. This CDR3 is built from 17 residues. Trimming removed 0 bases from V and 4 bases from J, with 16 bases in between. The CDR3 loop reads CASSQDDNRVTNQPQHF. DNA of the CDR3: TGCGCCAGCAGCCAAGATGACAACAGGGTTACGAATCAGCCCCAGCATTTT.

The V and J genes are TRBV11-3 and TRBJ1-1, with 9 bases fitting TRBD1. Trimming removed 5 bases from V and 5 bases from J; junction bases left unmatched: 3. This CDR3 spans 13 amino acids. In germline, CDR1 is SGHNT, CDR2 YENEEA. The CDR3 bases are TGTGCCAGCAGCCCCGGGACAGGGACTGAAGCTTTCTTT. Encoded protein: CASSPGTGTEAFF.

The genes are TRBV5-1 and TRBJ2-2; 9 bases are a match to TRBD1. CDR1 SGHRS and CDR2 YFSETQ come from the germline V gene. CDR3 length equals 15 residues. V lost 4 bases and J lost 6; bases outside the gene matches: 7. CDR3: CASSQWDREAGELFF. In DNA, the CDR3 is TGCGCCAGCAGCCAATGGGACAGGGAAGCCGGGGAGCTGTTTTTT.

DNA of the CDR3: TGTGCCAGCAGCTTTACTAGCGACTCCTACAATGAGCAGTTCTTC. Encoded protein: CASSFTSDSYNEQFF. The J gene is TRBJ2-1, the V gene TRBV5-8, with 7 nucleotides matching TRBD2. The CDR3 has 15 residues. The germline gives CDR1 SGHTS, CDR2 YDEGEE. With 2 bases clipped from V and 0 bases from J, the junction kept 2 bases outside the gene matches.

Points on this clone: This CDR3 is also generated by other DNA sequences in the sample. CDR3 in amino acids: CASSTGYGYTF. As DNA, the CDR3 is TGTGCCAGCAGTACGGGGTATGGCTACACCTTC. The chain combines TRBV27 with TRBJ1-2; D uncertain. V was clipped by 5 bases and J by 5 bases, with 6 bases between them. The CDR3 is 11 amino acids. Germline V gene lookup returns CDR1 MNHEY and CDR2 SMNVEV (reference sequence).

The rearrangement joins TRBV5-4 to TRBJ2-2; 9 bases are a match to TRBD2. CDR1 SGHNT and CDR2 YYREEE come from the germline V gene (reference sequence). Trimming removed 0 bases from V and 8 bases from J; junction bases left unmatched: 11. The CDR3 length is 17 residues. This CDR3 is CASSLAWRGGPPGELFF. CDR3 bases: TGTGCCAGCAGCTTGGCTTGGCGGGGGGGCCCCCCGGGGGAGCTGTTTTTT.

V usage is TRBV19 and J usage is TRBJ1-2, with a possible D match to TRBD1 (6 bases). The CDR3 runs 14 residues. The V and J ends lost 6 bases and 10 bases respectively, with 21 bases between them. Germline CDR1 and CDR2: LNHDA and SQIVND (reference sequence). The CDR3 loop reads CASSPADSELDYTF. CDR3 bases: TGTGCCAGTAGCCCCGCGGACAGTGAGCTTGACTACACCTTC.

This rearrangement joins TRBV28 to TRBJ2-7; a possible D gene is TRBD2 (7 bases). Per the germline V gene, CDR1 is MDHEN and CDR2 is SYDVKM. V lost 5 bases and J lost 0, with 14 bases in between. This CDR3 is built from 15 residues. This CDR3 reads CASSGAGALSYEQYF. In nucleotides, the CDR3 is TGTGCCAGCAGTGGGGCGGGGGCCCTCTCCTACGAGCAGTACTTC.

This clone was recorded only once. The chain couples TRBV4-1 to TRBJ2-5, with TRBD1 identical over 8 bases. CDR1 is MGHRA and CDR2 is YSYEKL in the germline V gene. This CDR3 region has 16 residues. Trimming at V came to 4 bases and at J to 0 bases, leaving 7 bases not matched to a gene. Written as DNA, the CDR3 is TGCGCCAGCAGCCTAAGGACAGGGCTTTACCAAGAGACCCAGTACTTC. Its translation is CASSLRTGLYQETQYF.

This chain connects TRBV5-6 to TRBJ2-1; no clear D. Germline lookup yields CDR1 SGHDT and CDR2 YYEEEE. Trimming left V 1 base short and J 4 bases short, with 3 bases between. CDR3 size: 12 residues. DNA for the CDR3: TGTGCCAGCAGCTTGCTGTACAATGAGCAGTTCTTC. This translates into CASSLLYNEQFF.

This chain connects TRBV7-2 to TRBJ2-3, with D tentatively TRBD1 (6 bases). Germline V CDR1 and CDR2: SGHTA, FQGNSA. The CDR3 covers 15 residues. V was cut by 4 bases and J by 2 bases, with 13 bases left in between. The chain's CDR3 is CASSSKGVYTDTQYF. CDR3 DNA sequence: TGTGCCAGCAGCTCGAAGGGGGTCTACACAGATACGCAGTATTTT. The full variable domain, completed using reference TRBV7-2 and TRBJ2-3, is GAGVSQSPSNKVTEKGKDVELRCDPISGHTALYWYRQSLGQGLEFLIYFQGNSAPDKSGLPSDRFSAERTGGSVSTLTIQRTQQEDSAVYLCASSSKGVYTDTQYFGPGTRLTVL.

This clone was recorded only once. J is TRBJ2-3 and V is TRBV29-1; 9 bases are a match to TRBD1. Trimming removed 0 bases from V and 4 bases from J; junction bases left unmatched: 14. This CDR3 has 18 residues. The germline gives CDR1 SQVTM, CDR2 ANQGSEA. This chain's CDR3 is CSVEDLGMTGGSPDTQYF. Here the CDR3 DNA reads TGCAGCGTTGAAGATCTTGGGATGACAGGGGGGAGCCCAGATACGCAGTATTTT.

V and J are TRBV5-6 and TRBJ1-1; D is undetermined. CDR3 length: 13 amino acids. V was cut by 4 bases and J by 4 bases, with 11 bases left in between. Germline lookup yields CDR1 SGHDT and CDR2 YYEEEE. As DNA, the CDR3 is TGTGCCAGCAGCCCGATGACGGGCACTGAAGCTTTCTTT. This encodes CASSPMTGTEAFF.

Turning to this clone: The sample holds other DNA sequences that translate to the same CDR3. The CDR3 coding sequence is TGTGCCAGCAGCTCCAACACCGGGGAGCTGTTTTTT. This gives the protein CASSSNTGELFF. The chain has TRBV27 and TRBJ2-2; D not certain. CDR3 length equals 12 residues. Trimming shortened V by 6 bases and J by 2 bases, and 4 bases separated the two germline ends. Germline lookup yields CDR1 MNHEY and CDR2 SMNVEV (reference sequence).

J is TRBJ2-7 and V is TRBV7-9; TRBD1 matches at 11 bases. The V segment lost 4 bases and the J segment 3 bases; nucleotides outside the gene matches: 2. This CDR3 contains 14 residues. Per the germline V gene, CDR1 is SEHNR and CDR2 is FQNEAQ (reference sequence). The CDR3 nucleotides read TGTGCCAGCAGCTCCGGGACAGGGGGCTACGAGCAGTACTTC. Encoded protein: CASSSGTGGYEQYF.

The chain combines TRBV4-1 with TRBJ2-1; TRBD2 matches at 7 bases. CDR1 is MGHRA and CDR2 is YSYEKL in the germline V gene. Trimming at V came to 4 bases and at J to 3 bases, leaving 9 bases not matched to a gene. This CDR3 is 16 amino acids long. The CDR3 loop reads CASSLNLAENYNEQFF. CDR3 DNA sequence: TGCGCCAGCAGCCTTAACCTAGCGGAGAACTACAATGAGCAGTTCTTC.

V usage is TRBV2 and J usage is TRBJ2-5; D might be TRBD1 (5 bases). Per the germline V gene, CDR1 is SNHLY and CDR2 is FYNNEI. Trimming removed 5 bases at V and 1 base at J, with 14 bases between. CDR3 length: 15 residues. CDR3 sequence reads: CASSYSDNRQETQYF. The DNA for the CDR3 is TGTGCCAGCAGTTACTCGGACAACCGCCAAGAGACCCAGTACTTC.